This T cell receptor (beta chain) was obtained from a study of shared T cell receptors in the human thymus (dated by TCRdb to the early 2020s). Looking at the study overall: The study examined how self-reactive, shared T-cell receptor alpha chains are generated in the human thymus.

This clone is a singleton in its sample. Its antigen target is currently unknown. No per-base quality is available; no much larger clone lies one base away. The CDR3 covers 17 residues, taking in both the cysteine and the phenylalanine. Only the CDR3 DNA is retained, 51 bases long and in frame from the first base. The V end loses 1 base and the J end loses 5 bases, and a stretch of 20 bases separates them. CDR1 and CDR2, per the germline V gene (reference sequence), are SEHNR and FQNEAQ. Receptor libraries were prepared by the immunoSEQ multiplex PCR assay. TCRdb mirrors the immuneACCESS table, restricted to in-frame sequences. Some clones are absent from its copies; in checked studies, under half trace to an unresolved V gene, and the reason for the others is unknown. This sample is represented by 600,000 to 900,000 clones; 80% to 90% of them were singletons. Jointly, the top ten make up approximately 0.01% of the sample.

The same data also contributed to another study, on human thymus T cells. The second study, in turn, reports: Immunologically healthy infants undergoing open corrective cardiac surgery for congenital heart defects in Finland were used as donors. Thymus tissue was collected as surgical resects that were removed during corrective cardiac surgery. Biased V and J gene segment usage appeared to be present in both thymic and peripheral blood repertoires. According to the related research, thymic TCR repertoires were highly overlapping among unrelated individuals. The study characterized TCR alpha and beta repertoires from roughly 8 infant thymus samples and four related peripheral blood samples. Donor ages ranging from about 7 to 250 days were recorded, and roughly six male and two female infants were included in the cohort. Thymocytes were freed from the tissue by mechanical means and kept at -70 degrees C as pellets of roughly 9.5-31 million cells. Genomic DNA was extracted from frozen cell pellets with a QIAsymphony instrument. Using the immunoSEQ multiplex PCR assay, the TCRB and TCRAD loci were amplified from a standardized quantity of quality-controlled genomic DNA. The amplicons spanned the V(D)J region and were long enough to cover the CDR3 and allow V and J genes to be identified. The amplicons were sequenced on an Illumina platform via the commercial immunoSEQ service. Primer bias and sequencing errors were corrected using previously described methods, and TCRAD and TCRB definitions followed the IMGT database. Analysis of the repertoires was done with immunoSEQ Analyzer 3.0 and VDJTools and included basic statistics, V/J segment usage, diversity estimates, rarefaction and pairwise overlap. To estimate diversity, the Chao1, ChaoE, Efron-Thisted, Shannon and inverse Simpson indices were applied, and diversity was also estimated on datasets down-sampled to the smallest sample. For repertoire overlap, CDR3 nucleotide sequence, V gene and J gene had to match strictly, and clustering was done by Jaccard-based multidimensional scaling. On average, about 810,000 unique TCRB clonotypes were obtained from thymus samples, compared with approximately 80,000 from blood samples.

Recombination joined TRBV7-9 with TRBJ2-5, and the D gene may be TRBD2, 6 bases matching. The clonotype originates from a girl under three years old with a congenital heart defect. Donor details come from another sample of the same person, matched by shared clones. The sample consisted of thymocytes. The nucleotides read TGTGCCAGCAGCTTAGGTATCTTAGCGAGGGACTCGGAGACCCAGTACTTC. Translated, this gives CASSLGILARDSETQYF.